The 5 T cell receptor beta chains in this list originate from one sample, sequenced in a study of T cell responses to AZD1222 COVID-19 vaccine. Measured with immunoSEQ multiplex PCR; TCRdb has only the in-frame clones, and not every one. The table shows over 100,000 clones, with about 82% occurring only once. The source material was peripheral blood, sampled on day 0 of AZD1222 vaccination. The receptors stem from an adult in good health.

The CDR3 loop is CASSSGTGGEKLFF. In DNA, the CDR3 is TGTGCCAGCAGTTCCGGGACAGGGGGCGAAAAACTGTTTTTT. The V gene is TRBV28, the J gene TRBJ1-4; 12 nucleotides agree with TRBD1. Germline assignment: CDR1 MDHEN and CDR2 SYDVKM. With 4 bases clipped from V and 8 bases from J, the junction kept 2 bases outside the gene matches. This CDR3 has 14 residues.

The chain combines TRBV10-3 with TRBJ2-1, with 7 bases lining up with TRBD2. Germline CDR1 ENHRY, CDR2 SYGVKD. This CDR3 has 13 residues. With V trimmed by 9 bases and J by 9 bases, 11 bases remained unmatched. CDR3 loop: CAITRGEGLEQFF. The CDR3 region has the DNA TGTGCCATAACAAGAGGGGAGGGCCTTGAGCAGTTCTTC.

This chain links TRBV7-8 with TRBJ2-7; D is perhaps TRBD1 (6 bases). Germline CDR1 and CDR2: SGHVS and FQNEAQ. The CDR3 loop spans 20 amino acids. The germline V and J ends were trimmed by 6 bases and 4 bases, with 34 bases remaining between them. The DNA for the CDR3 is TGTGCCAGCAGTCCGCCTCCGGGACACCGGACTTCTACGGAGGTGTACGAGCAGTACTTC. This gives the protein CASSPPPGHRTSTEVYEQYF.

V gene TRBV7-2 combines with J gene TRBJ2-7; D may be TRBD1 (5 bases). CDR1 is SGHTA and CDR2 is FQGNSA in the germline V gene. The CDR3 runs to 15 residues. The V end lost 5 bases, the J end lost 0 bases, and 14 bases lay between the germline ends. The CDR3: CASSTARGYSYEQYF. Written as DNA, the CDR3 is TGTGCCAGCAGCACCGCAAGGGGCTACTCCTACGAGCAGTACTTC.

CDR3 protein: CASRSGTGYGYTF. The CDR3 nucleotides read TGTGCCAGCAGATCCGGGACAGGCTATGGCTACACCTTC. V gene TRBV7-9 combines with J gene TRBJ1-2; TRBD1 aligns across 8 bases. The CDR3 has 13 amino acids. After removal of 6 bases from V and 4 bases from J, the junction contained 4 bases not matched to a gene. CDR1 and CDR2 (germline): SEHNR, FQNEAQ (reference sequence).